One and the same sample provided the 19 T cell receptor beta chains below, sequenced in a study of CD4 T cells in relation to SARS-CoV-2 and coronaviruses. For these receptors, no antigen is known. The table came from immunoSEQ multiplex PCR; TCRdb's copy has only in-frame clones and leaves some out. Among over 35,000 clones listed, 60% to 85% were seen once. The sequenced material came from memory CD4+ T cells from PBMCs, cultured in vitro. The source of these receptors is an adult with COVID-19.

The rearrangement uses TRBV18 and TRBJ2-7; perhaps TRBD2 as D (6 bases). Germline V gives CDR1 KGHSH, CDR2 LQKENI. CDR3 length equals 13 residues. The V and J ends lost 8 bases and 6 bases respectively, with 17 bases between them. The CDR3 DNA follows: TGTGCCAGCGAATCTGGGGGGTCGGGCGAGCAGTACTTC. Protein sequence: CASESGGSGEQYF.

V is TRBV19 and J is TRBJ2-7, with 10 positions matching TRBD2. With 7 bases clipped from V and 7 bases from J, the junction kept 4 bases outside the gene matches. The CDR3 is made up of 12 amino acids. Germline assignment: CDR1 LNHDA and CDR2 SQIVND (reference sequence). This CDR3 is CASMLAGAEQYF. Here the CDR3 DNA reads TGTGCCAGTATGCTAGCGGGAGCTGAGCAGTACTTC.

The CDR3 bases are TGTGCCAGCAGTTACTCGATCCGGGGGTCGCACACTGAAGCTTTCTTT. This translates into CASSYSIRGSHTEAFF. This chain links TRBV6-5 with TRBJ1-1, with D maybe TRBD1 (5 bases). The CDR3 covers 16 residues. The germline CDR1 and CDR2 sequences are MNHEY and SVGAGI. V lost 0 bases to trimming and J lost 3 bases, with 14 bases between them.

This sequence joins TRBV19 and TRBJ2-2, with TRBD1 matching over 10 bases. CDR1 is LNHDA and CDR2 is SQIVND in the germline V gene (reference sequence). The V and J ends lost 7 bases and 9 bases, in that order; junction bases with no gene match: 14. The CDR3 is made up of 16 amino acids. CDR3 sequence: CASMSFGRGQGRELFF. In nucleotides, the CDR3 is TGTGCCAGTATGTCTTTCGGTAGGGGACAGGGGCGGGAGCTGTTTTTT.

The V call is TRBV18, the J call TRBJ1-1; D unclear. This CDR3 has 12 residues. CDR1 is KGHSH and CDR2 is LQKENI in the germline V gene. V gave up 2 bases and J gave up 4 bases, with 5 bases separating them. The CDR3 spells CASSPRRTEAFF. In DNA, the CDR3 is TGTGCCAGCTCACCAAGGCGCACTGAAGCTTTCTTT. The entire variable domain, with the rest obtained from reference TRBV18 and TRBJ1-1, is as follows: NAGVMQNPRHLVRRRGQEARLRCSPMKGHSHVYWYRQLPEEGLKFMVYLQKENIIDESGMPKERFSAEFPKEGPSILRIQQVVRGDSAAYFCASSPRRTEAFFGQGTRLTVV.

J is TRBJ2-7 and V is TRBV21-1. TRBV21-1 is a recognized pseudogene. The CDR3 spans 12 residues. CDR3 in DNA: TGTGCCAGCAGCAAAAAGGTCTACGAGCAGTACTTC. The encoded protein is CASSKKVYEQYF.

This chain joins TRBV7-8 and TRBJ2-1; D unresolved. CDR1 and CDR2 (germline): SGHVS, FQNEAQ. The length of the CDR3 is 14 residues. V lost 2 bases, J lost 3 bases, and 8 bases lay in between. CDR3 in DNA: TGTGCCAGCAGCTTACGAGGAGTCTACAATGAGCAGTTCTTC. Translated: CASSLRGVYNEQFF.

The table lists this clone with a count of one. The chain links TRBV13 to TRBJ2-6, with D unresolved. Germline CDR1 is PRHDT and CDR2 is FYEKMQ (reference sequence). Trimming removed 4 bases at V and 4 bases at J, with 8 bases between. The CDR3 spans 14 residues. As DNA, the CDR3 is TGTGCCAGCAGCTCCCTGCGAGGGGCCAACGTCCTGACTTTC. It is translated as CASSSLRGANVLTF.

The DNA for the CDR3 is TGTGCCAGCAGCCCCGACTATGAGCCCTCCACAGATACGCAGTATTTT. It is translated as CASSPDYEPSTDTQYF. V gene TRBV7-3 combines with J gene TRBJ2-3; possibly TRBD2 for D (5 bases). The V end was cut by 5 bases, the J end by 2 bases, with 17 bases between. The CDR3 totals 16 residues. Germline V CDR1 and CDR2: SGHTA, FQGTGA.

The V gene is TRBV30, the J gene TRBJ2-7; possible D gene TRBD2, 6 bases. Deletions cut 3 bases from V and 0 bases from J, with 15 bases between. CDR1 and CDR2 from the germline V gene are GTSNPN and SVGIG (reference sequence). The CDR3 loop spans 15 amino acids. CDR3 bases: TGTGCCTGGAGGAGGGAGGCGCGTAGCTCCTACGAGCAGTACTTC. Its translation: CAWRREARSSYEQYF.

The rearrangement links TRBV28 to TRBJ1-5; TRBD1 is a possible D gene (6 bases). The germline V and J ends were trimmed by 2 bases and 7 bases, with 18 bases remaining between them. The CDR3 extends over 16 amino acids. Germline CDR1 and CDR2: MDHEN and SYDVKM. The DNA for the CDR3 is TGTGCCAGCAGTTTAACCCACAGGGTTACGAGGCAGCCCCAGCATTTT. This sequence encodes CASSLTHRVTRQPQHF.

The V call is TRBV9, the J call TRBJ1-2; no reliable D call. Trimming pared 4 bases from V and 2 bases from J, leaving 9 bases between. The CDR3 is made up of 13 amino acids. Germline V CDR1 and CDR2: SGDLS, YYNGEE. CDR3 protein: CASSPDRNYGYTF. In nucleotides, the CDR3 is TGTGCCAGCAGCCCAGACCGGAACTATGGCTACACCTTC.

The chain has TRBV18 and TRBJ2-5, with D possibly TRBD2 on 6 matching bases. Trimming stripped 2 bases from V and 4 bases from J, with 11 bases between. CDR3 length equals 14 residues. Germline CDR1 reads KGHSH; CDR2 reads LQKENI. CDR3 sequence (DNA): TGTGCCAGCTCACCAAGCAAGGGAGGAGAGACCCAGTACTTC. This sequence encodes CASSPSKGGETQYF.

The chain uses TRBV28 and TRBJ2-7, with D unclear. Germline CDR1 is MDHEN and CDR2 is SYDVKM. This CDR3 contains 14 residues. Trimming removed 5 bases at V and 2 bases at J, with 13 bases between. DNA of the CDR3: TGTGCCAGCAGTCTCCCGTTCCGAACCTACGAGCAGTACTTC. Its protein product is CASSLPFRTYEQYF.

CDR3 region: CASRPRAREQYF. The CDR3 nucleotides are TGTGCCAGCAGACCCAGGGCCCGCGAGCAGTACTTC. This chain joins TRBV2 and TRBJ2-7, with D perhaps matching TRBD1 (5 bases). Germline-derived CDR1 and CDR2 are SNHLY and FYNNEI. With 6 bases removed from V and 6 bases from J, the gap between germline ends came to 12 bases. This CDR3 is built from 12 residues.

J is TRBJ2-3 and V is TRBV11-2; 15 bases line up with TRBD2. This CDR3 spans 19 amino acids. Losses at the gene ends were 0 bases for V and 5 bases for J; bases not matched to a gene: 9. Germline CDR1 is SGHAT and CDR2 is FQNNGV. CDR3 region: CASSLDPPGLAGGGDTQYF. The CDR3 DNA follows: TGTGCCAGCAGCTTAGATCCCCCGGGACTAGCGGGAGGAGGAGATACGCAGTATTTT.

The rearrangement uses TRBV6-5 and TRBJ2-3, with D maybe TRBD2 (5 bases). Trimming shortened V by 0 bases and J by 0 bases, and 10 bases separated the two germline ends. The germline V gene has CDR1 MNHEY and CDR2 SVGAGI. The CDR3 runs to 16 residues. The chain's CDR3 is CASSYSSEQSTDTQYF. In nucleotides, the CDR3 is TGTGCCAGCAGTTACTCTAGCGAGCAGAGCACAGATACGCAGTATTTT.

The V and J genes are TRBV5-5 and TRBJ1-5; perhaps TRBD1 as D (5 bases). This CDR3 has 14 amino acids. Germline CDR1 reads SGHKS; CDR2 reads YYEKEE (reference sequence). Trimming took 4 bases from V and 3 from J, leaving 11 bases between them. CDR3 sequence (DNA): TGTGCCAGCAGCGGGTTCGGGGCCAATCAGCCCCAGCATTTT. Its protein product is CASSGFGANQPQHF.

V is TRBV25-1 and J is TRBJ2-5; D not resolved. This CDR3 contains 15 residues. V was shortened by 2 bases and J by 1 base, with 11 bases between the two germline ends. Per germline, CDR1 MGHDK and CDR2 SYGVNS. This chain's CDR3 is CASSELLAFQETQYF. CDR3 DNA: TGTGCCAGCAGTGAACTGTTAGCTTTCCAAGAGACCCAGTACTTC.